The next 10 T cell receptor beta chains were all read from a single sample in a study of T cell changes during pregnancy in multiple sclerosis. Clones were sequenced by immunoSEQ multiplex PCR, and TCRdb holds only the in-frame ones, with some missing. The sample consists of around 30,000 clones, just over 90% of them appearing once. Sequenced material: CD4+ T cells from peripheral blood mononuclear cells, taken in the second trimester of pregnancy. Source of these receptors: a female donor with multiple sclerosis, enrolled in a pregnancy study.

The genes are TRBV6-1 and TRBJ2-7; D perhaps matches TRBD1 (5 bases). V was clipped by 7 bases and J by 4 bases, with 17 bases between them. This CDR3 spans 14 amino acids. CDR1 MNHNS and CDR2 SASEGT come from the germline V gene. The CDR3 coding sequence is TGTGCCAGCACCAGGGCACCCGACAGTTACGAGCAGTACTTC. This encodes CASTRAPDSYEQYF.

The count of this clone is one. The CDR3 bases are TGTGCCAGTCGCCGGGACAGGGGATCCTACGAGCAGTACTTC. Its translation is CASRRDRGSYEQYF. This chain joins TRBV19 and TRBJ2-7, with 10 nucleotides matching TRBD1. This CDR3 is built from 14 residues. With V trimmed by 8 bases and J by 1 base, 5 bases remained unmatched. CDR1 LNHDA and CDR2 SQIVND come from the germline V gene (reference sequence).

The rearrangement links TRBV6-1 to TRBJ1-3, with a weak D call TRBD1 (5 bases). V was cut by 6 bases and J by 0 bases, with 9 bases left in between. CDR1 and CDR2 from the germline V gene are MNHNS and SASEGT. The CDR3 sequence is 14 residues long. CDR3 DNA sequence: TGTGCCAGCAGAGGACACTTCTCTGGAAACACCATATATTTT. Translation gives CASRGHFSGNTIYF.

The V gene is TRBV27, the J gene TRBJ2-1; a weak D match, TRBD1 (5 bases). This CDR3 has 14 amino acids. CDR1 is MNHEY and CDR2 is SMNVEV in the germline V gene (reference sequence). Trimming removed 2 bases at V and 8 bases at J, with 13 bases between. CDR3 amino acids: CASSLQGRLDEQFF. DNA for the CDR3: TGTGCCAGCAGTTTACAGGGAAGACTCGATGAGCAGTTCTTC.

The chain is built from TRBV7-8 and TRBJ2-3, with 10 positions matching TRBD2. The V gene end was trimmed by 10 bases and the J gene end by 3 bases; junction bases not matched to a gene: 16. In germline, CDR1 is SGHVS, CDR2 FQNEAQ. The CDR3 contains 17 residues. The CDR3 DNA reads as TGTGCCATCTCCCCGAACCCCCTAGCGGGAGTGACAGATACGCAGTATTTT. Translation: CAISPNPLAGVTDTQYF.

CDR3 loop: CASSQFQGSIGELFF. The CDR3 DNA reads as TGTGCCAGCAGCCAATTCCAGGGGAGTATCGGGGAGCTGTTTTTT. The chain links TRBV14 to TRBJ2-2; tentative D call: TRBD1 (6 bases). The CDR3 loop spans 15 amino acids. Germline V gene lookup returns CDR1 SGHDN and CDR2 FVKESK. V lost 2 bases, J lost 7 bases, and 14 bases lay in between. Looking up the rest from reference TRBV14 and TRBJ2-2 gives the full variable domain: EAGVTQFPSHSVIEKGQTVTLRCDPISGHDNLYWYRRVMGKEIKFLLHFVKESKQDESGMPNNRFLAERTGGTYSTLKVQPAELEDSGVYFCASSQFQGSIGELFFGEGSRLTVL.

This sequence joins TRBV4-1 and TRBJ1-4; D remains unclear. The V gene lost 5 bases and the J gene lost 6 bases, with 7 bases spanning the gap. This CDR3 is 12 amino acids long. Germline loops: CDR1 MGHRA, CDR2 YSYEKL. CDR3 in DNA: TGCGCCAGCAGCGAGGTTTATGAAAAACTGTTTTTT. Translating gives CASSEVYEKLFF.

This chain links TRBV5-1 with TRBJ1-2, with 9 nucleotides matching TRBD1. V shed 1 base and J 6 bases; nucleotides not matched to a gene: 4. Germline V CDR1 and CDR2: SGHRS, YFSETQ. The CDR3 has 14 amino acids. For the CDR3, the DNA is TGCGCCAGCAGCTTGATGGACAGGGGTGATGGCTACACCTTC. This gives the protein CASSLMDRGDGYTF.

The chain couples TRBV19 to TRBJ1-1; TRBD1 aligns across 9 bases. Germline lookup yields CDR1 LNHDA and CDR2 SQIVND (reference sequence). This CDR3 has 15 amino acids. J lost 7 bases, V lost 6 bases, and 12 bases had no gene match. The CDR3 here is CASSRTGQGWSEAFF. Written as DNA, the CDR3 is TGTGCCAGTAGCCGAACCGGACAGGGGTGGAGTGAAGCTTTCTTT.

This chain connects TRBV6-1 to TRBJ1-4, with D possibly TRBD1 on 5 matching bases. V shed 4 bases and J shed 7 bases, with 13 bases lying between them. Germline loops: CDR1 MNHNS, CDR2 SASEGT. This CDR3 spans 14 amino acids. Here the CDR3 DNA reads TGTGCCAGCAGTGTGGGACTAACGGGTGAAAAACTGTTTTTT. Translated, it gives CASSVGLTGEKLFF.